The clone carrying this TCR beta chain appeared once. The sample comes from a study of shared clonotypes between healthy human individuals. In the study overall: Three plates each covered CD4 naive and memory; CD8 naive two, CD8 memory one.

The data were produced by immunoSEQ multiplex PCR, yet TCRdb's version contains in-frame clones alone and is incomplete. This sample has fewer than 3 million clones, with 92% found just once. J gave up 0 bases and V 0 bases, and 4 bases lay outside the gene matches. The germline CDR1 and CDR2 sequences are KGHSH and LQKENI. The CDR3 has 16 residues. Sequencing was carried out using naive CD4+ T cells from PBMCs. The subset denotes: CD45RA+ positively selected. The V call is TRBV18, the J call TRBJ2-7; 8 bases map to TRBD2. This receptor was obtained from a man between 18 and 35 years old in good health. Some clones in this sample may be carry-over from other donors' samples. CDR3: CASSPPRGASSYEQYF. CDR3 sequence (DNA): TGTGCCAGCTCACCACCGCGGGGGGCAAGCTCCTACGAGCAGTACTTC.